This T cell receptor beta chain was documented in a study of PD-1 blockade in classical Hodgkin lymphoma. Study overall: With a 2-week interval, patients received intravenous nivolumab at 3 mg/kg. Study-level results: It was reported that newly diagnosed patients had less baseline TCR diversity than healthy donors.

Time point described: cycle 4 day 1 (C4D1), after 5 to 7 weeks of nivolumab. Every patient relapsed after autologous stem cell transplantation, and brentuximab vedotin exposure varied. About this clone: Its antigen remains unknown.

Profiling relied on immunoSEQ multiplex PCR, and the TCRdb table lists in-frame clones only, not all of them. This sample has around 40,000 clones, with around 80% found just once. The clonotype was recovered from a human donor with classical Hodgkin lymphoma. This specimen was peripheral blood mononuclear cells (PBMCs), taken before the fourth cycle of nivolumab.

The chain's CDR3 is CASSIRTVQPQHF. The DNA of the CDR3 is TGTGCCAGTAGTATACGAACAGTGCAGCCCCAGCATTTT. V and J are TRBV19 and TRBJ1-5; D gene ambiguous. CDR3 length: 13 amino acids. The germline V gene encodes CDR1 LNHDA and CDR2 SQIVND (reference sequence). Trimming took 2 bases from V and 7 from J, leaving 9 bases between them.